The 3 T cell receptor beta chains presented below share a single source sample, sequenced in a study of blood T cell repertoires in COVID-19. Method: immunoSEQ multiplex PCR; TCRdb's copy keeps in-frame clones and lacks some. The sample carries tens of thousands of clones, more than 60% recorded once. Sequencing was performed on peripheral blood. The receptors come from a man aged 70-80 years with acute or convalescent COVID-19.

The rearrangement uses TRBV5-1 and TRBJ1-5; D is unresolved. V lost 4 bases to trimming and J lost 0 bases, with 11 bases between them. The CDR3 has 15 residues. Germline V CDR1 and CDR2: SGHRS, YFSETQ. The CDR3 reads CASSLDGDSNQPQHF. The CDR3 DNA follows: TGCGCCAGCAGCCTGGACGGAGATAGCAATCAGCCCCAGCATTTT.

The rearrangement uses TRBV9 and TRBJ2-7; TRBD2 is a possible D gene (6 bases). CDR3 length equals 14 residues. V lost 0 bases, J lost 6 bases, and 13 bases lay in between. Germline CDR1 is SGDLS and CDR2 is YYNGEE. The CDR3 loop is CASSVAASVGEQYF. Here the CDR3 DNA reads TGTGCCAGCAGCGTAGCGGCTAGCGTCGGCGAGCAGTACTTC.

CDR3 loop: CASSRDYRTDTQYF. The CDR3 nucleotides are TGTGCCAGCTCCCGGGACTACCGCACAGATACGCAGTATTTT. V and J are TRBV27 and TRBJ2-3; 7 positions agree with TRBD2. Looked up from germline, CDR1 is MNHEY and CDR2 is SMNVEV (reference sequence). Trimming cost V 8 bases and J 1 base; bases outside gene matches: 6. CDR3 length equals 14 residues.